The 31 T cell receptor beta chains presented below share a single source sample, sequenced in a study of cytomegalovirus exposure and HLA in healthy donors. PCR used 60 Vbeta primers and 13 Jbeta primers. Method: immunoSEQ multiplex PCR; TCRdb's copy keeps in-frame clones and lacks some. The sample includes 120,000 or so clones, 75% to 85% of them seen just once. Specimen: PBMCs. The origin of the receptors is a male donor in good health and CMV-seronegative.

This sequence joins TRBV7-9 and TRBJ1-1; D not certain. The CDR3 length is 12 residues. From germline, CDR1 is SEHNR and CDR2 FQNEAQ (reference sequence). Trimming stripped 3 bases from V and 1 base from J, with 3 bases between. CDR3 sequence: CASSFKNTEAFF. The CDR3 DNA is TGTGCCAGCAGCTTCAAGAACACTGAAGCTTTCTTT.

This chain joins TRBV2 and TRBJ1-5, with D tentatively TRBD1 (5 bases). Germline V gene sequence: CDR1 SNHLY, CDR2 FYNNEI. Deletions cut 3 bases from V and 4 bases from J, with 10 bases between. The CDR3 has 14 residues. CDR3 protein: CASSDFGGNQPQHF. CDR3 coding DNA: TGTGCCAGCAGTGACTTTGGGGGGAATCAGCCCCAGCATTTT.

The chain combines TRBV19 with TRBJ2-1, with 12 bases lining up with TRBD2. Germline CDR1 LNHDA, CDR2 SQIVND (reference sequence). J was trimmed by 9 bases and V by 6 bases; bases with no gene match: 9. This CDR3 has 15 amino acids. The CDR3 loop reads CASRDSGLAGGEQFF. The CDR3 region has the DNA TGTGCCAGTAGAGACTCGGGACTAGCGGGCGGTGAGCAGTTCTTC.

V gene TRBV7-9 combines with J gene TRBJ2-3; D is uncertain. This CDR3 is 12 amino acids long. Germline loops: CDR1 SEHNR, CDR2 FQNEAQ (reference sequence). Trimming took off 0 bases at V and 6 bases at J, with 4 bases between the two ends. The CDR3: CASSLARDTQYF. CDR3 DNA sequence: TGTGCCAGCAGCTTAGCGCGCGATACGCAGTATTTT.

The rearrangement joins TRBV5-1 to TRBJ2-1, with 9 bases fitting TRBD2. The germline V gene encodes CDR1 SGHRS and CDR2 YFSETQ. J gave up 9 bases and V 0 bases, and 16 bases lay outside the gene matches. This CDR3 spans 18 amino acids. CDR3 region: CASSLEGSYGAGGGEQFF. The CDR3 coding sequence is TGCGCCAGCAGCTTGGAGGGTAGCTATGGAGCGGGGGGTGGTGAGCAGTTCTTC.

The CDR3 coding sequence is TGTGCCAGCTCACCAATCGAAGAGACCCAGTACTTC. This translates into CASSPIEETQYF. The V gene is TRBV18, the J gene TRBJ2-5; D uncertain. The V gene's germline CDR1 is KGHSH and CDR2 LQKENI. This CDR3 has 12 residues. V was clipped by 2 bases and J by 3 bases, with 4 bases between them.

V gene TRBV5-6 combines with J gene TRBJ1-5, with D unclear. The CDR3 spans 16 residues. The V and J ends lost 0 bases and 2 bases respectively, with 12 bases between them. Germline V lookup: CDR1 SGHDT, CDR2 YYEEEE. CDR3 sequence: CASSLARGAGNQPQHF. The CDR3, as DNA: TGTGCCAGCAGCTTGGCCCGGGGTGCCGGCAATCAGCCCCAGCATTTT. Combining the CDR3 with reference TRBV5-6 and TRBJ1-5 gives the whole variable domain DAGVTQSPTHLIKTRGQQVTLRCSPKSGHDTVSWYQQALGQGPQFIFQYYEEEERQRGNFPDRFSGHQFPNYSSELNVNALLLGDSALYLCASSLARGAGNQPQHFGDGTRLSIL.

The V and J genes are TRBV6-5 and TRBJ2-7; TRBD1 matches at 8 bases. Germline CDR1 and CDR2: MNHEY and SVGAGI. Trimming took 10 bases from V and 4 from J; bases not matched to a gene: 12. This CDR3 is built from 14 residues. CDR3 protein: CATLSGGPKYEQYF. CDR3 bases: TGTGCCACCCTTTCAGGGGGCCCGAAGTACGAGCAGTACTTC.

V gene TRBV6-5 combines with J gene TRBJ1-6; D is unclear. Germline CDR1 reads MNHEY; CDR2 reads SVGAGI. The CDR3 loop spans 15 amino acids. Between the trimmed V and J ends, which lost 0 bases and 9 bases, there was a span of 12 bases. This CDR3 is CASSYSSPYSSPLHF. CDR3 nucleotide sequence: TGTGCCAGCAGTTACTCGTCGCCCTACAGTTCACCCCTCCACTTT.

V is TRBV9 and J is TRBJ2-1; 8 bases fit TRBD2. Germline CDR1 reads SGDLS; CDR2 reads YYNGEE. The length of the CDR3 is 14 residues. V shed 6 bases, J shed 3 bases, and the junction held 5 bases outside the gene matches. CDR3 region: CASTRTSLYNEQFF. DNA for the CDR3: TGTGCCAGCACCAGGACTAGCCTCTACAATGAGCAGTTCTTC.

V and J are TRBV29-1 and TRBJ2-5, with a weak D call TRBD1 (5 bases). The germline V and J ends were trimmed by 0 bases and 5 bases, with 10 bases remaining between them. The germline V gene encodes CDR1 SQVTM and CDR2 ANQGSEA. The CDR3 loop spans 13 amino acids. The CDR3 here is CSVEDTDKETQYF. For the CDR3, the DNA is TGCAGCGTTGAAGATACGGACAAGGAGACCCAGTACTTC.

The chain recombines TRBV9 with TRBJ2-5, with D perhaps matching TRBD2 (5 bases). Trimming stripped 0 bases from V and 2 bases from J, with 8 bases between. The CDR3 loop spans 14 amino acids. Per germline, CDR1 SGDLS and CDR2 YYNGEE. For the CDR3, the DNA is TGTGCCAGCAGCGTAGGTCCGGGACAAGAGACCCAGTACTTC. Translation gives CASSVGPGQETQYF. Full variable domain (outside the CDR3, taken from reference TRBV9 and TRBJ2-5): DSGVTQTPKHLITATGQRVTLRCSPRSGDLSVYWYQQSLDQGLQFLIQYYNGEERAKGNILERFSAQQFPDLHSELNLSSLELGDSALYFCASSVGPGQETQYFGPGTRLLVL.

This rearrangement joins TRBV10-3 to TRBJ2-7; 9 positions match TRBD1. The trim removed 2 bases at V and 5 bases at J, leaving 10 bases unmatched. CDR3 length: 16 amino acids. CDR1 and CDR2 (germline): ENHRY, SYGVKD. The CDR3 spells CAISEPRTGVKHEQYF. In DNA form, the CDR3 reads TGTGCCATCAGTGAGCCCCGGACAGGGGTGAAGCACGAGCAGTACTTC.

The rearrangement links TRBV15 to TRBJ1-2; 7 bases line up with TRBD1. Trimming took 0 bases from V and 5 from J; bases not matched to a gene: 9. The germline V gene encodes CDR1 LNHNV and CDR2 YYDKDF (reference sequence). This CDR3 region has 16 residues. The CDR3 loop reads CATSRDLEGALYGYTF. As DNA, the CDR3 is TGTGCCACCAGCAGAGATCTCGAGGGGGCTTTGTATGGCTACACCTTC.

This rearrangement joins TRBV5-1 to TRBJ2-3, with a tentative D call TRBD2 (8 bases). The V end was cut by 4 bases, the J end by 1 base, with 19 bases between. The V gene's germline CDR1 is SGHRS and CDR2 YFSETQ. The CDR3 totals 17 residues. The CDR3 nucleotides read TGCGCCAGCAGCCGGGGGGGACAGCGGACCCGCACAGATACGCAGTATTTT. Protein: CASSRGGQRTRTDTQYF.

V and J are TRBV5-1 and TRBJ1-5; D not certain. Germline assignment: CDR1 SGHRS and CDR2 YFSETQ. The CDR3 consists of 14 residues. Trimming removed 0 bases from V and 4 bases from J, with 8 bases in between. CDR3 coding DNA: TGCGCCAGCAGCTTGGACAGTGGGAATCAGCCCCAGCATTTT. Translation gives CASSLDSGNQPQHF.

CDR3 nucleotide sequence: TGTGCCACCTCCCGGGACACGAACACTGAAGCTTTCTTT. This encodes CATSRDTNTEAFF. The chain employs TRBV6-4 and TRBJ1-1; possibly TRBD1 for D (6 bases). The germline V gene has CDR1 MRHNA and CDR2 SNTAGT. This CDR3 contains 13 residues. V gave up 10 bases and J gave up 1 base, with 13 bases separating them.

The chain is built from TRBV10-3 and TRBJ2-1; 12 nucleotides line up with TRBD2. The CDR3 sequence is 15 residues long. The germline CDR1 and CDR2 sequences are ENHRY and SYGVKD. V shed 8 bases, J shed 4 bases, and the junction held 6 bases outside the gene matches. CDR3 in amino acids: CAIGGLAGGYNEQFF. CDR3 DNA: TGTGCCATCGGGGGGCTAGCGGGAGGGTACAATGAGCAGTTCTTC.

This chain uses TRBV14 with TRBJ2-3; tentative D call: TRBD1 (5 bases). Trimming removed 1 base at V and 4 bases at J, with 12 bases between. Looked up from germline, CDR1 is SGHDN and CDR2 is FVKESK. This CDR3 has 15 amino acids. The CDR3 coding sequence is TGTGCCAGCAGCCAAGTTTTCGGCAGGGCAGATACGCAGTATTTT. Protein product: CASSQVFGRADTQYF.

CDR3: CASHRGQNNSPLHF. The CDR3 DNA reads TGTGCCAGCCACCGAGGACAGAATAATTCACCCCTCCACTTT. The chain carries TRBV6-5 and TRBJ1-6; maybe TRBD1 (6 bases). Trimming stripped 8 bases from V and 5 bases from J, with 13 bases between. The CDR3 sequence is 14 residues long. CDR1 is MNHEY and CDR2 is SVGAGI in the germline V gene.

The gene calls are TRBV11-2 and TRBJ2-1; D uncertain. Trimming removed 5 bases from V and 7 bases from J, with 3 bases in between. Germline CDR1 is SGHAT and CDR2 is FQNNGV. CDR3 size: 10 residues. The CDR3 region has the DNA TGTGCCAGCAGCCTAAATGAGCAGTTCTTC. Translated: CASSLNEQFF. The whole variable domain, filled in from reference TRBV11-2 and TRBJ2-1, reads EAGVAQSPRYKIIEKRQSVAFWCNPISGHATLYWYQQILGQGPKLLIQFQNNGVVDDSQLPKDRFSAERLKGVDSTLKIQPAKLEDSAVYLCASSLNEQFFGPGTRLTVL.

V and J are TRBV5-6 and TRBJ1-5; TRBD1 matches at 8 bases. This CDR3 has 14 amino acids. Trimming at V came to 2 bases and at J to 7 bases, leaving 5 bases not matched to a gene. From germline, CDR1 is SGHDT and CDR2 YYEEEE. The CDR3 DNA is TGTGCCAGCAGCTTTTACAGGGGGGGGCAGCCCCAGCATTTT. Protein product: CASSFYRGGQPQHF.

The V gene is TRBV18, the J gene TRBJ2-7; tentative D call: TRBD1 (6 bases). V lost 2 bases and J 3 bases, leaving 17 bases between the germline ends. The CDR3 spans 16 residues. Germline lookup yields CDR1 KGHSH and CDR2 LQKENI. The chain's CDR3 is CASSPSNRQDNYEQYF. The CDR3 DNA is TGTGCCAGCTCACCATCAAACCGACAGGACAACTACGAGCAGTACTTC.

V and J are TRBV7-9 and TRBJ1-1; the D is unclear. Trimming left V 2 bases short and J 7 bases short, with 5 bases between. The germline gives CDR1 SEHNR, CDR2 FQNEAQ (reference sequence). The CDR3 extends over 11 amino acids. The CDR3 is CASSLYSEAFF. The DNA for the CDR3 is TGTGCCAGCAGCTTATATAGTGAAGCTTTCTTT. The complete variable domain, with remaining parts taken from reference TRBV7-9 and TRBJ1-1, reads DTGVSQNPRHKITKRGQNVTFRCDPISEHNRLYWYRQTLGQGPEFLTYFQNEAQLEKSRLLSDRFSAERPKGSFSTLEIQRTEQGDSAMYLCASSLYSEAFFGQGTRLTVV.

The V and J genes are TRBV30 and TRBJ2-2; 13 bases are a match to TRBD2. V trimming: 2 bases; J trimming: 8 bases; junction bases outside the gene matches: 8. CDR3 size: 16 residues. Germline-derived CDR1 and CDR2 are GTSNPN and SVGIG (reference sequence). This CDR3 is CAWSPWTSGSAGELFF. CDR3 sequence (DNA): TGTGCCTGGAGTCCCTGGACTAGCGGGAGCGCGGGGGAGCTGTTTTTT.

The rearrangement joins TRBV10-3 to TRBJ1-5; weak D call: TRBD1 (6 bases). Trimming cost V 3 bases and J 3 bases, with 9 bases left between them. This CDR3 comprises 14 residues. Germline V gene lookup returns CDR1 ENHRY and CDR2 SYGVKD. The CDR3 sequence: CAISERQDNQPQHF. As DNA, the CDR3 is TGTGCCATCAGTGAAAGACAGGACAATCAGCCCCAGCATTTT.

This chain joins TRBV29-1 and TRBJ2-5; TRBD2 is a possible D gene (5 bases). CDR1 is SQVTM and CDR2 is ANQGSEA in the germline V gene. The V end was cut by 6 bases, the J end by 5 bases, with 19 bases between. The CDR3 length is 14 residues. In nucleotides, the CDR3 is TGCAGCGTGGATACATGGGAGTTCGGGGAGACCCAGTACTTC. Its translation: CSVDTWEFGETQYF.

J is TRBJ1-1 and V is TRBV2; 7 nucleotides agree with TRBD1. The V segment lost 3 bases and the J segment 5 bases; nucleotides outside the gene matches: 3. Per the germline V gene, CDR1 is SNHLY and CDR2 is FYNNEI. The CDR3 spans 13 residues. CDR3 DNA sequence: TGTGCCAGCAGTGAGACAGGGAAGACTGAAGCTTTCTTT. As protein: CASSETGKTEAFF.

This clone turned up a few times. The rearrangement joins TRBV27 to TRBJ1-3, with D uncertain. CDR3 size: 14 residues. V was shortened by 3 bases and J by 2 bases, with 8 bases between the two germline ends. The germline CDR1 and CDR2 sequences are MNHEY and SMNVEV (reference sequence). The DNA for the CDR3 is TGTGCCAGCAGTTTTGGGAGGGCTGGAAACACCATATATTTT. Translating it yields CASSFGRAGNTIYF.

The rearrangement joins TRBV4-3 to TRBJ2-3; D unresolved. Trimming shortened V by 1 base and J by 6 bases, and 14 bases separated the two germline ends. CDR3 size: 15 residues. The germline V gene encodes CDR1 LGHNA and CDR2 YSLEER. The CDR3: CASSQGVPPTDTQYF. The CDR3, as DNA: TGCGCCAGCAGCCAAGGCGTCCCACCCACGGATACGCAGTATTTT.

The chain recombines TRBV18 with TRBJ1-5; D gene ambiguous. Trimming stripped 8 bases from V and 3 bases from J, with 11 bases between. CDR3 length: 13 residues. From germline, CDR1 is KGHSH and CDR2 LQKENI. The CDR3 nucleotides read TGTGCCAGCCCACTGGCAGACAATCAGCCCCAGCATTTT. Encoded protein: CASPLADNQPQHF.